Here is one T cell receptor beta chain with its context. TCR beta CDR3 regions were amplified from RNA transcripts. Following a first-round RT-PCR that used HTBI primers, a second-round multiplex PCR was carried out. TCRdb re-analysed the multiplex PCR reads in MiXCR, keeping a single row per CDR3 protein. This sample carries hundreds of thousands of distinct CDR3 sequences, around a fifth of them seen once, and the ten largest clones take approximately 40%. CDR3 length equals 16 residues. The V gene's germline CDR1 is MNHNS and CDR2 SASEGT. The germline V and J ends were trimmed by 1 base and 2 bases, with 12 bases remaining between them. The sample comes from a study of Graves' ophthalmopathy and Graves' hyperthyroidism. It was on clinical symptoms, serum thyroxine, TRAb, thyroid ultrasound and orbital computed tomography that diagnosis relied.

The sequence was obtained from a woman between 45 and 60 years old with Graves' ophthalmopathy. Sequences were obtained from peripheral blood. The V and J genes are TRBV6-1 and TRBJ1-5; D is uncertain. CDR3 bases: TGTGCCAGCAGTGAAGTCAGGCCTATGGGCAATCAGCCCCAGCATTTT. This gives the protein CASSEVRPMGNQPQHF.